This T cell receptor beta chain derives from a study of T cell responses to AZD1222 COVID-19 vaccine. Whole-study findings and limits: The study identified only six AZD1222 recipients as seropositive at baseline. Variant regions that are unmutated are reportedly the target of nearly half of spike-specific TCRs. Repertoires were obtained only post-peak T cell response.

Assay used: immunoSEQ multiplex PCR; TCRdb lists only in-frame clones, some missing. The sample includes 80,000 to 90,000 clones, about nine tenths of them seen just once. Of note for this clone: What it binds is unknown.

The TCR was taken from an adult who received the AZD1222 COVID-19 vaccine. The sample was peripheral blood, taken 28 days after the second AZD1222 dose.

The CDR3 here is CASSRRGLSDTQYF. CDR3 bases: TGTGCCAGCAGCCGACGGGGATTATCAGATACGCAGTATTTT. The chain is built from TRBV14 and TRBJ2-3, with D possibly matching TRBD2 (5 bases). There are 14 residues in the CDR3. V lost 4 bases, J lost 4 bases, and 12 bases lay in between. Germline V lookup: CDR1 SGHDN, CDR2 FVKESK.